The clone carrying this T cell receptor beta chain is a singleton in its sample. Its matching antigen is unknown. The sample originates from a study of cytomegalovirus exposure and HLA in healthy donors. The donors comprised healthy bone marrow donors. The study's findings and limits: A later analysis showed TCR association rates differing by HLA locus, peaking at DRB1 and lowest at HLA-C. TCR beta sequences reportedly predicted most subjects' HLA-A and HLA-B alleles accurately.

Germline loops: CDR1 SGHAT, CDR2 FQNNGV. This CDR3 has 12 amino acids. V was clipped by 5 bases and J by 3 bases, with 5 bases between them. Both 60 Vbeta primers and 13 Jbeta primers went into the PCR. Clones were read by immunoSEQ multiplex PCR, and TCRdb kept only the in-frame ones, dropping some. The sample holds some 240,000 clones, approximately 91% seen once. This rearrangement joins TRBV11-2 to TRBJ1-5; unclear D gene. Sequenced material: PBMCs. This clonotype originated in a girl aged 2-10 years in good health and CMV-seronegative. CDR3 nucleotide sequence: TGTGCCAGCAGCGCCTACAATCAGCCCCAGCATTTT. Amino acid sequence: CASSAYNQPQHF.